Here is one TCR beta chain with its context. With 4 bases clipped from V and 6 bases from J, the junction kept 7 bases outside the gene matches. This CDR3 has 15 residues. Germline-derived CDR1 and CDR2 are MDHEN and SYDVKM. All patients were mismatch repair deficient, assessed by either PCR or immunohistochemistry. TCRs were sequenced from three patients responding to pembrolizumab. These data originate in a study of PD-1 blockade in mismatch repair-deficient tumors. Whole-study context: All were previously treated, progressing patients with some twelve mismatch repair-deficient cancer types.

Repertoires were generated with immunoSEQ multiplex PCR, while TCRdb's copy carries only in-frame clones and drops some. The sample records over 20,000 clones, 65% to 85% being singletons. The sequence came from an adult with mismatch repair-deficient cancer. Sequencing was performed on peripheral blood, taken 12 weeks after starting pembrolizumab. The rearrangement links TRBV28 to TRBJ2-4, with 9 nucleotides matching TRBD1. The CDR3 DNA sequence: TGTGCCAGCAGTTCTCAACAGGGGGCCTTAAACATTCAGTACTTC. Its translation: CASSSQQGALNIQYF.